The clone carrying this TCR beta chain was picked up a small number of times. The antigen remains unidentified. This record belongs to a study of T-cell reconstitution after alpha-beta-depleted transplantation in children. Study-level results: Some patients showed high day-60 TCRbeta diversity, which derived from surviving recipient T cells and thymic progenitors. At around two months after transplant, the alpha-beta T cells were reportedly derived from several hundred expanded clones that came from non-depleted graft cells. A year had passed since transplant, and T-cell counts and diversity by then came mostly from newly produced T cells.

Unique molecular identifiers tagged the TCRbeta library. TCRdb fed the PCR reads into MiXCR, producing one record per CDR3 protein. Of around 800,000 distinct CDR3 sequences listed, about 15% are singletons. Trimming cost V 8 bases and J 6 bases; bases outside gene matches: 10. Germline values: CDR1 SGHTA, CDR2 FQGTGA. The CDR3 runs to 13 residues. The specimen comprised PBMCs, mostly from graft donor cells, sampled 360 days after TCRalphabeta/CD19-depleted stem cell transplant. The TCR originated in a male patient between 10 and 17 years old who had a stem cell transplant for acute lymphoblastic leukemia, so the T cells may come from the graft donor. The rearrangement joins TRBV7-3 to TRBJ2-7; 7 bases agree with TRBD2. The CDR3 coding sequence is TGTGCCAGCGGACTGGGGGGGGGTGGCGAGCAGTACTTC. Encoded protein: CASGLGGGGEQYF.